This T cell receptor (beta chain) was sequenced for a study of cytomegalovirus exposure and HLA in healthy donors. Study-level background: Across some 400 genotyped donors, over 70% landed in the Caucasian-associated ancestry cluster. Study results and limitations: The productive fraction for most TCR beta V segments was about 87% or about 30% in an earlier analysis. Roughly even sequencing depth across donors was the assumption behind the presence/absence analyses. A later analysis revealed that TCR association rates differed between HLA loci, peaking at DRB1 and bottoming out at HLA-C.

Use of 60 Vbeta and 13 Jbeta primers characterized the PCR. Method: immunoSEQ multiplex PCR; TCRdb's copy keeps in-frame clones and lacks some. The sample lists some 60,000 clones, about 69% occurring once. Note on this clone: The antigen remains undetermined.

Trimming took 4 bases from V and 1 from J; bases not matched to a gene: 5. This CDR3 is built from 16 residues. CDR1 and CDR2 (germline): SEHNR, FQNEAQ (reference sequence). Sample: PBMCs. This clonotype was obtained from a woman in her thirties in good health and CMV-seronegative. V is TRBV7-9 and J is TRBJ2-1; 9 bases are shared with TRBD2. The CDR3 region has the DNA TGTGCCAGCAGCTACGGACTAGCGAAATCCTACAATGAGCAGTTCTTC. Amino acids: CASSYGLAKSYNEQFF.